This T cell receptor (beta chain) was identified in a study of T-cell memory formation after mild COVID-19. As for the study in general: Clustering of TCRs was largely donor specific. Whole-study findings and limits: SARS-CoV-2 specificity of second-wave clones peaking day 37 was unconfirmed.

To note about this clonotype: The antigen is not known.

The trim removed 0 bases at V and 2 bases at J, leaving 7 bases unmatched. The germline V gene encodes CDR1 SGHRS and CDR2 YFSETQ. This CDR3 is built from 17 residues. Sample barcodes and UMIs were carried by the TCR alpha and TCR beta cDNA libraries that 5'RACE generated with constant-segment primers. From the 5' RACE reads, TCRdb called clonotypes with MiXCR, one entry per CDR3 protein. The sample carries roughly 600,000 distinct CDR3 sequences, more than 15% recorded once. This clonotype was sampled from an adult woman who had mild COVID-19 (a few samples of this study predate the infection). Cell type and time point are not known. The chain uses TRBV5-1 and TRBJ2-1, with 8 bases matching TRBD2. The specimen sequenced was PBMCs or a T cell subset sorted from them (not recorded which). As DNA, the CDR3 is TGCGCCAGCAGCTTGGAGGGACTAGTTGTCACCTACAATGAGCAGTTCTTC. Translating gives CASSLEGLVVTYNEQFF. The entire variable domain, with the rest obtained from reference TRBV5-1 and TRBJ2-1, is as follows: KAGVTQTPRYLIKTRGQQVTLSCSPISGHRSVSWYQQTPGQGLQFLFEYFSETQRNKGNFPGRFSGRQFSNSRSEMNVSTLELGDSALYLCASSLEGLVVTYNEQFFGPGTRLTVL.